The T cell receptor beta chain described here comes from a study of T cell repertoires in cytomegalovirus infection. Overall study findings and caveats: The ex vivo response was dominated by HLA-C-restricted CMV-specific TCR beta clonotypes.

CDR1 SSHAT and CDR2 FNYEAQ come from the germline V gene (reference sequence). The length of the CDR3 is 13 residues. Losses at the gene ends were 5 bases for V and 9 bases for J; bases not matched to a gene: 7. Regarding this clonotype: Its antigen is currently unknown.

TCRdb fed the reads into MiXCR, producing one record per CDR3 protein. The profile shows 26,000 or so distinct CDR3 sequences, around 19% of them singletons. This sequence joins TRBV7-7 and TRBJ2-1; TRBD2 matches 7 bases. The sequence came from a human donor in good health (CMV status not recorded). Some clones in this sample may be carry-over from other donors' samples. The sample here was CD8+ T cells from cultured PBMCs, taken from culture after CMV antigen stimulation. In nucleotides, the CDR3 is TGTGCCAGCAGCACCAATGGGGGGGTTGAGCAGTTCTTC. It translates to CASSTNGGVEQFF.